This T cell receptor beta chain was found in a study of post-analysis software for immune sequencing data. The study's findings and limits: F-measure co-clustering was strong for batch-matched samples.

A remark on this clonotype: The target antigen is unknown.

TCR beta cDNA libraries included unique molecular identifiers. Yield was some 500,000 cDNA molecules from approximately 0.95 to 9.8 million T cells. MiXCR, run by TCRdb on the PCR reads, gives a single entry per CDR3 protein. The data hold fewer than 900,000 distinct CDR3 sequences, with approximately 44% observed a single time. The sequencing input was blood. The receptor's source is a girl between 5 and 17 years old with multiple sclerosis.

The CDR3 bases are TGCGCCAGCAGCCAAACCGAGCGGTCCTCCTACGAGCAGTACTTC. Protein sequence: CASSQTERSSYEQYF. The chain combines TRBV4-1 with TRBJ2-7, with a possible D match to TRBD2 (5 bases). CDR3 length: 15 amino acids. The germline V gene encodes CDR1 MGHRA and CDR2 YSYEKL. Between the trimmed V and J ends, which lost 2 bases and 0 bases, there was a span of 11 bases.